The rows below give T cell receptor beta chains drawn from one sample of a study of cytomegalovirus exposure and HLA in healthy donors. The assay was immunoSEQ multiplex PCR, and TCRdb's table has in-frame clones only and misses some. The sample includes around 190,000 clones, 86% of them seen just once. The sequencing sample was made of PBMCs. Receptor source: a woman under 30 in good health and CMV-seronegative. CDR3s include the opening cysteine and the closing phenylalanine or tryptophan. D genes are given only for firm matches. The size entry is marked missing in some rows and otherwise reads once, few, many or a size class.

j_gene: TRBJ2-1; v_gene: TRBV9; d_gene: NA; abundance: NA; CDR3aa: CASSGSGTYTNEQFF; CDR3nt: TGTGCCAGCAGCGGATCGGGGACTTACACCAATGAGCAGTTCTTC
j_gene: TRBJ2-3; v_gene: TRBV13; d_gene: NA; abundance: NA; CDR3aa: CASSLEVGDTQYF; CDR3nt: TGTGCCAGCAGCTTAGAAGTCGGGGATACGCAGTATTTT
j_gene: TRBJ1-3; v_gene: TRBV9; d_gene: NA; abundance: NA; CDR3aa: CASSITDSSGNTIYF; CDR3nt: TGTGCCAGCAGCATAACGGACAGCTCTGGAAACACCATATATTTT
j_gene: TRBJ1-2; v_gene: TRBV10-2; d_gene: TRBD1; abundance: few; CDR3aa: CASTDWTGGGGYTF; CDR3nt: TGCGCCAGCACCGATTGGACAGGGGGAGGTGGCTACACCTTC
j_gene: TRBJ2-5; v_gene: TRBV27; d_gene: NA; abundance: NA; CDR3aa: CASSLSTGLETQYF; CDR3nt: TGTGCCAGCAGTTTATCAACAGGGCTAGAGACCCAGTACTTC
j_gene: TRBJ2-1; v_gene: TRBV4-1; d_gene: TRBD2; abundance: NA; CDR3aa: CASSQEPSGGSYNEQFF; CDR3nt: TGCGCCAGCAGCCAAGAACCAAGCGGGGGCTCCTACAATGAGCAGTTCTTC
j_gene: TRBJ2-2; v_gene: TRBV27; d_gene: NA; abundance: NA; CDR3aa: CASSVIFVRNTGELFF; CDR3nt: TGTGCCAGCAGCGTTATCTTTGTTCGGAACACCGGGGAGCTGTTTTTT
j_gene: TRBJ1-2; v_gene: TRBV5-1; d_gene: TRBD1; abundance: NA; CDR3aa: CASSLDWGQLAGYTF; CDR3nt: TGCGCCAGCAGCTTGGATTGGGGACAGCTAGCAGGCTACACCTTC
j_gene: TRBJ2-7; v_gene: TRBV7-9; d_gene: NA; abundance: NA; CDR3aa: CASSSTGRGPYEQYF; CDR3nt: TGTGCCAGCAGCTCGACGGGCAGGGGTCCCTACGAGCAGTACTTC
j_gene: TRBJ1-1; v_gene: TRBV30; d_gene: NA; abundance: NA; CDR3aa: CAWSVGKVGVNTEAFF; CDR3nt: TGTGCCTGGAGTGTAGGGAAGGTCGGGGTGAACACTGAAGCTTTCTTT
j_gene: TRBJ2-1; v_gene: TRBV6-5; d_gene: NA; abundance: NA; CDR3aa: CASKKRQENNEQFF; CDR3nt: TGTGCCAGCAAAAAACGACAGGAAAACAATGAGCAGTTCTTC
j_gene: TRBJ1-1; v_gene: TRBV19; d_gene: TRBD1; abundance: once; CDR3aa: CASSSHRGRISEAFF; CDR3nt: TGTGCCAGTAGTTCGCACAGGGGGCGGATCTCTGAAGCTTTCTTT
j_gene: TRBJ2-7; v_gene: TRBV2; d_gene: NA; abundance: NA; CDR3aa: CASSDSDIKTTYEQYF; CDR3nt: TGTGCCAGCAGTGATTCAGACATCAAAACCACCTACGAGCAGTACTTC
j_gene: TRBJ1-3; v_gene: TRBV9; d_gene: NA; abundance: few; CDR3aa: CASSAQSGNTIYF; CDR3nt: TGTGCCAGCAGCGCCCAATCTGGAAACACCATATATTTT
j_gene: TRBJ1-2; v_gene: TRBV6-6; d_gene: NA; abundance: NA; CDR3aa: CASQLAGERGGYTF; CDR3nt: TGTGCCAGCCAATTGGCAGGGGAAAGAGGAGGCTACACCTTC
j_gene: TRBJ1-4; v_gene: TRBV5-1; d_gene: NA; abundance: NA; CDR3aa: CASSLTATNEKLFF; CDR3nt: TGCGCCAGCAGCTTGACAGCAACTAATGAAAAACTGTTTTTT
j_gene: TRBJ2-7; v_gene: TRBV2; d_gene: TRBD2; abundance: NA; CDR3aa: CASSSAGGPYEQYF; CDR3nt: TGTGCCAGCAGTAGCGCGGGGGGCCCATACGAGCAGTACTTC
j_gene: TRBJ2-7; v_gene: TRBV19; d_gene: NA; abundance: NA; CDR3aa: CASSIASSYEQYF; CDR3nt: TGTGCCAGTAGTATAGCCAGCTCCTACGAGCAGTACTTC
j_gene: TRBJ2-7; v_gene: TRBV29-1; d_gene: TRBD1; abundance: once; CDR3aa: CSVEDPGGTGLIYEQYF; CDR3nt: TGCAGCGTTGAAGATCCAGGGGGGACAGGGCTCATCTACGAGCAGTACTTC
j_gene: TRBJ2-4; v_gene: TRBV19; d_gene: TRBD1; abundance: NA; CDR3aa: CASRDRGYQNIQYF; CDR3nt: TGTGCCAGTAGGGACAGGGGGTACCAAAACATTCAGTACTTC
j_gene: TRBJ2-7; v_gene: TRBV25-1; d_gene: TRBD1; abundance: NA; CDR3aa: CASSEYGRGGLIFYEQYF; CDR3nt: TGTGCCAGCAGTGAATATGGCAGAGGGGGCCTAATATTCTACGAGCAGTACTTC
j_gene: TRBJ2-2; v_gene: TRBV4-2; d_gene: TRBD1; abundance: NA; CDR3aa: CASSYDRAGELFF; CDR3nt: TGTGCCAGCAGCTACGACAGGGCCGGGGAGCTGTTTTTT
j_gene: TRBJ2-1; v_gene: TRBV15; d_gene: TRBD1; abundance: NA; CDR3aa: CATSRTGAASYNEQFF; CDR3nt: TGTGCCACCAGCAGAACAGGGGCAGCCTCCTACAATGAGCAGTTCTTC
j_gene: TRBJ1-3; v_gene: TRBV7-2; d_gene: NA; abundance: NA; CDR3aa: CASSLVRGRDTIYF; CDR3nt: TGTGCCAGCAGCTTAGTCAGGGGCCGGGACACCATATATTTT
j_gene: TRBJ2-7; v_gene: TRBV7-9; d_gene: NA; abundance: few; CDR3aa: CASSLSHLSYEQYF; CDR3nt: TGTGCCAGCAGCTTATCACACCTCTCCTACGAGCAGTACTTC
j_gene: TRBJ1-1; v_gene: TRBV18; d_gene: NA; abundance: once; CDR3aa: CASSLQGYTEAFF; CDR3nt: TGTGCCAGCTCACTTCAGGGGTACACTGAAGCTTTCTTT
j_gene: TRBJ1-2; v_gene: TRBV5-6; d_gene: NA; abundance: NA; CDR3aa: CASHAGGPVNYGYTF; CDR3nt: TGTGCCAGCCACGCCGGAGGGCCAGTTAACTATGGCTACACCTTC
j_gene: TRBJ2-1; v_gene: TRBV10-3; d_gene: NA; abundance: NA; CDR3aa: CAISDGGDLYNEQFF; CDR3nt: TGTGCCATCAGTGATGGAGGGGACCTATACAATGAGCAGTTCTTC
j_gene: TRBJ1-2; v_gene: TRBV27; d_gene: TRBD1; abundance: NA; CDR3aa: CASSRSQPRDRGRRDYGYTF; CDR3nt: TGTGCCAGCAGCCGATCCCAACCCCGGGACAGGGGGCGCAGGGACTATGGCTACACCTTC
j_gene: TRBJ2-3; v_gene: TRBV4-1; d_gene: NA; abundance: NA; CDR3aa: CASSQDPARWLDTQYF; CDR3nt: TGCGCCAGCAGCCAAGATCCGGCTAGGTGGTTGGATACGCAGTATTTT
j_gene: TRBJ1-1; v_gene: TRBV5-4; d_gene: TRBD1; abundance: once; CDR3aa: CASSFLRRTGGLDTEAFF; CDR3nt: TGTGCCAGCAGCTTCCTACGAAGGACAGGGGGCTTGGACACTGAAGCTTTCTTT
j_gene: TRBJ2-3; v_gene: TRBV2; d_gene: NA; abundance: NA; CDR3aa: CAGSGTLAQYF; CDR3nt: TGTGCCGGATCCGGGACTCTCGCGCAGTATTTT
j_gene: TRBJ2-7; v_gene: TRBV25-1; d_gene: TRBD1; abundance: NA; CDR3aa: CASSETGDLTKQYF; CDR3nt: TGTGCCAGCAGTGAGACAGGGGACCTGACCAAGCAGTACTTC
j_gene: TRBJ2-7; v_gene: TRBV7-2; d_gene: TRBD1; abundance: NA; CDR3aa: CASSLRGTGGSYEQYF; CDR3nt: TGTGCCAGCAGCTTACGGGGGACAGGGGGCTCCTACGAGCAGTACTTC
j_gene: TRBJ2-1; v_gene: TRBV25-1; d_gene: TRBD2; abundance: NA; CDR3aa: CASSALTGRAYNEQFF; CDR3nt: TGTGCCAGCAGTGCACTTACCGGGAGGGCATACAATGAGCAGTTCTTC